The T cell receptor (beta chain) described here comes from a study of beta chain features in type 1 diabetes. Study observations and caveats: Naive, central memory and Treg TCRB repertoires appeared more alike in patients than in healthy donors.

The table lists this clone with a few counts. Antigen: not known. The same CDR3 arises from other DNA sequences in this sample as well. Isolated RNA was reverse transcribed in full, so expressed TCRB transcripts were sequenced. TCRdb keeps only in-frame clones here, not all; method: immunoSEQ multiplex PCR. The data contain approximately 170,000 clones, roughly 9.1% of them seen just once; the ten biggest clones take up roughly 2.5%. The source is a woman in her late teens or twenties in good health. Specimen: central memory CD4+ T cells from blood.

CDR3 residues: CASSSPPGDEQYF. DNA for the CDR3: TGCGCCAGCAGCTCACCACCGGGGGACGAGCAGTACTTC. This chain connects TRBV5-1 to TRBJ2-7, with D tentatively TRBD2 (6 bases). The CDR3 loop spans 13 amino acids. The germline gives CDR1 SGHRS, CDR2 YFSETQ. Trimming removed 3 bases at V and 5 bases at J, with 12 bases between.